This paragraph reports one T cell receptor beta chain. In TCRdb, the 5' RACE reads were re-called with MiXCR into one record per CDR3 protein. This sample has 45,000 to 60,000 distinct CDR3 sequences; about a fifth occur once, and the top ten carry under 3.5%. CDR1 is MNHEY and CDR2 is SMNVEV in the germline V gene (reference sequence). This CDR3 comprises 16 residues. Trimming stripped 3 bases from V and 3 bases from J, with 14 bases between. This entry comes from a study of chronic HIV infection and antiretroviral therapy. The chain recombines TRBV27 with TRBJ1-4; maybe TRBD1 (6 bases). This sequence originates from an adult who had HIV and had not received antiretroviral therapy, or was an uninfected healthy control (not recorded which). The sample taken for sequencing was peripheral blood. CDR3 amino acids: CASSLSRGMANEKLFF. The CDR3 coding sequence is TGTGCCAGCAGTTTGTCCAGGGGAATGGCTAATGAAAAACTGTTTTTT.